This is a list of T cell receptor beta chains from one sample in a study of T cells after posttransplantation cyclophosphamide. Clones were sequenced by immunoSEQ multiplex PCR, and TCRdb holds only the in-frame ones, with some missing. The sample has roughly 7,700 clones, none seen only once. The sample was PBMCs, taken about 14 weeks after allogeneic stem cell transplant with posttransplant cyclophosphamide. Source of these receptors: a female patient aged 60 or older who received an allogeneic stem cell transplant from an unrelated donor, was CMV-positive, and had acute GVHD only. Some T cells may be supplied by the graft donor. CDR3s include the opening cysteine and the closing phenylalanine or tryptophan. Each record gives: clone size, J gene, D gene, V gene, CDR3 DNA, CDR3 protein. The D gene is left open where the match is weak. Clone size is not always given. Where it is, it says once, few, many or a class for expanded clones.

clone_size: many; j_call: TRBJ1-5; d_call: -; v_call: TRBV7-8; cdr3_nt: TGTGCCAGCAGCTTCTCGCCCGGTCAGCCCCAGCATTTT; cdr3_aa: CASSFSPGQPQHF
clone_size: few; j_call: TRBJ2-7; d_call: TRBD2; v_call: TRBV5-6; cdr3_nt: TGTGCCAGCAGCTATCTGGGACTAGCGGGGACCGGCGAGCAGTACTTC; cdr3_aa: CASSYLGLAGTGEQYF
clone_size: medium-sized; j_call: TRBJ1-1; d_call: -; v_call: TRBV4-3; cdr3_nt: TGCGCCAGCAGCCAAACCTCCGCAGGGTACACTGAAGCTTTCTTT; cdr3_aa: CASSQTSAGYTEAFF
clone_size: many; j_call: TRBJ2-3; d_call: -; v_call: TRBV5-1; cdr3_nt: TGCGCCAGCAGCCCCGGACTCAGCACAGATACGCAGTATTTT; cdr3_aa: CASSPGLSTDTQYF
clone_size: many; j_call: TRBJ2-2; d_call: TRBD2; v_call: TRBV5-4; cdr3_nt: TGTGCCAGCAGCTCCCCCTCTACTAGCGGGGGGTACACCGGGGAGCTGTTTTTT; cdr3_aa: CASSSPSTSGGYTGELFF
clone_size: many; j_call: TRBJ2-7; d_call: -; v_call: TRBV6-1; cdr3_nt: TGTGCCAGCATGGGCAGGCAGAGCTCCTACGAGCAGTACTTC; cdr3_aa: CASMGRQSSYEQYF
clone_size: many; j_call: TRBJ1-2; d_call: TRBD1; v_call: TRBV28; cdr3_nt: TGTGCCAGCAGTTCTGGACAGGGGTTTAACTATGGCTACACCTTC; cdr3_aa: CASSSGQGFNYGYTF
clone_size: few; j_call: TRBJ2-2; d_call: TRBD1; v_call: TRBV4-2; cdr3_nt: TGTGCCAGCAGCCCTGTAGGGGACAGGGGGCGTCATAATCGAGGCGGGGAGCTGTTTTTT; cdr3_aa: CASSPVGDRGRHNRGGELFF
clone_size: many; j_call: TRBJ2-3; d_call: TRBD2; v_call: TRBV19; cdr3_nt: TGTGCCAGTAGTCTCCTAGCGGGAGAAGGATCAGATACGCAGTATTTT; cdr3_aa: CASSLLAGEGSDTQYF
clone_size: many; j_call: TRBJ1-1; d_call: -; v_call: TRBV7-7; cdr3_nt: TGTGCTAGCAGTTCAAACAGGAACACTGAAGCTTTCTTT; cdr3_aa: CASSSNRNTEAFF
clone_size: many; j_call: TRBJ1-3; d_call: TRBD1; v_call: TRBV5-1; cdr3_nt: TGCGCCAGCAGCTTGGACCCAGGGGGCAGCGCTGGAAACACCATATATTTT; cdr3_aa: CASSLDPGGSAGNTIYF
clone_size: many; j_call: TRBJ1-1; d_call: TRBD1; v_call: TRBV29-1; cdr3_nt: TGCAGCGTCCAGACAGGGGGTGAAGCTTTCTTT; cdr3_aa: CSVQTGGEAFF
clone_size: many; j_call: TRBJ2-2; d_call: -; v_call: TRBV7-9; cdr3_nt: TGTGCCAGCAGCGCCGGGACTGATACCGGGGAGCTGTTTTTT; cdr3_aa: CASSAGTDTGELFF
clone_size: -; j_call: TRBJ1-5; d_call: TRBD1; v_call: TRBV15; cdr3_nt: TGTGTCACCAGGACAGGGGGCGGTCAGCCCCAGCATTTT; cdr3_aa: CVTRTGGGQPQHF
clone_size: many; j_call: TRBJ1-1; d_call: -; v_call: TRBV20-1; cdr3_nt: TGCAGTGCTTCCAGGGGTGGTGAAGCTTTCTTT; cdr3_aa: CSASRGGEAFF
clone_size: many; j_call: TRBJ2-5; d_call: -; v_call: TRBV10-3; cdr3_nt: TGTGCCACCGGCTGGGGGCAGGCCCAAGAGACCCAGTACTTC; cdr3_aa: CATGWGQAQETQYF
clone_size: few; j_call: TRBJ2-3; d_call: -; v_call: TRBV4-2; cdr3_nt: TGTGCCAGCAGCCAAGAATACAGCTACACAGATACGCAGTATTTT; cdr3_aa: CASSQEYSYTDTQYF
clone_size: many; j_call: TRBJ1-1; d_call: TRBD1; v_call: TRBV5-1; cdr3_nt: TGCGCCAGCAGCTTACAGACAGGGCCGGAGACTGAAGCTTTCTTT; cdr3_aa: CASSLQTGPETEAFF
clone_size: medium-sized; j_call: TRBJ2-1; d_call: -; v_call: TRBV2; cdr3_nt: TGTGCCAGCAGTGTCAGCGTTTACAATGAGCAGTTCTTC; cdr3_aa: CASSVSVYNEQFF
clone_size: many; j_call: TRBJ2-3; d_call: -; v_call: TRBV28; cdr3_nt: TGTGCCAGCAGTTTCGTGGCCGGCACAGATACGCAGTATTTT; cdr3_aa: CASSFVAGTDTQYF
clone_size: many; j_call: TRBJ1-6; d_call: -; v_call: TRBV5-1; cdr3_nt: TGCGCCAGCAGGTTCGGAGGCGGGCAGCTAAATTCACCCCTCCACTTT; cdr3_aa: CASRFGGGQLNSPLHF
clone_size: many; j_call: TRBJ2-1; d_call: TRBD1; v_call: TRBV24-1; cdr3_nt: TGTGCCACCAGTGACCCTACGACAGGGATTGGGTTTGTGCAGTTCTTC; cdr3_aa: CATSDPTTGIGFVQFF
clone_size: many; j_call: TRBJ2-1; d_call: -; v_call: TRBV7-9; cdr3_nt: TGTGCCAGCACGACGGCCTTCGGGAATGAGCAGTTCTTC; cdr3_aa: CASTTAFGNEQFF
clone_size: many; j_call: TRBJ1-2; d_call: TRBD1; v_call: TRBV4-1; cdr3_nt: TGCGCCAGCAGCCAACCCGGACAGGTGGGTGGCTACACCTTC; cdr3_aa: CASSQPGQVGGYTF
clone_size: many; j_call: TRBJ1-2; d_call: TRBD1; v_call: TRBV6-5; cdr3_nt: TGTGCCAGCAGTTACTTGACAGGGGGCGCGGGCTACACCTTC; cdr3_aa: CASSYLTGGAGYTF
clone_size: many; j_call: TRBJ2-3; d_call: TRBD2; v_call: TRBV24-1; cdr3_nt: TGTGCCACCAGTGACCCCTCTAGCGGGACGTTCACAGATACGCAGTATTTT; cdr3_aa: CATSDPSSGTFTDTQYF
clone_size: medium-sized; j_call: TRBJ2-1; d_call: -; v_call: TRBV10-2; cdr3_nt: TGCGCCAGCGGAGGGGATGAGCAGTTCTTC; cdr3_aa: CASGGDEQFF
clone_size: many; j_call: TRBJ2-7; d_call: -; v_call: TRBV14; cdr3_nt: TGTGCCAGCAGCCCGACGGGGGGCTTCGGGTACGAGCAGTACTTC; cdr3_aa: CASSPTGGFGYEQYF
clone_size: -; j_call: TRBJ2-5; d_call: -; v_call: TRBV11-2; cdr3_nt: TGTGCCAGCAGCTTAGCCGGGGTCCAAGAGACCCAGTACTTC; cdr3_aa: CASSLAGVQETQYF
clone_size: many; j_call: TRBJ2-2; d_call: -; v_call: TRBV19; cdr3_nt: TGTGCCAGTAGACCTTCCGGGACCGGGGAGCTGTTTTTT; cdr3_aa: CASRPSGTGELFF
clone_size: many; j_call: TRBJ2-3; d_call: TRBD2; v_call: TRBV27; cdr3_nt: TGTGCCAGCGCACGTCCTAGCGGGAGTGGCACAGATACGCAGTATTTT; cdr3_aa: CASARPSGSGTDTQYF
clone_size: many; j_call: TRBJ2-3; d_call: -; v_call: TRBV24-1; cdr3_nt: TGTGCCACCAGTGAGATACAGGGACCAGATACGCAGTATTTT; cdr3_aa: CATSEIQGPDTQYF
clone_size: medium-sized; j_call: TRBJ2-1; d_call: -; v_call: TRBV18; cdr3_nt: TGTGCCAGCTCACCATCGACAGTTAACAATGAGCAGTTCTTC; cdr3_aa: CASSPSTVNNEQFF
clone_size: many; j_call: TRBJ1-1; d_call: TRBD1; v_call: TRBV5-1; cdr3_nt: TGCGCCAGCAGCGCCGGGACAGGGACTGAAGCTTTCTTT; cdr3_aa: CASSAGTGTEAFF
clone_size: medium-sized; j_call: TRBJ1-3; d_call: -; v_call: TRBV6-6; cdr3_nt: TGTGCCAGCTATGGATCAGGGGAAGCTGGAAACACCATATATTTT; cdr3_aa: CASYGSGEAGNTIYF
clone_size: -; j_call: TRBJ2-7; d_call: -; v_call: TRBV7-6; cdr3_nt: TGTGCCAGCAGCTTAGGAAGCCACGAGCAGTACTTC; cdr3_aa: CASSLGSHEQYF
clone_size: many; j_call: TRBJ1-5; d_call: -; v_call: TRBV10-3; cdr3_nt: TGTGCCATCAGTGAGTCGGGCCAGGGAGGCAGGGGTCAGCCCCAGCATTTT; cdr3_aa: CAISESGQGGRGQPQHF
clone_size: -; j_call: TRBJ2-3; d_call: -; v_call: TRBV27; cdr3_nt: TGTGCCAGCAAAAGGGGGGGGAGGGCAGATACGCAGTATTTT; cdr3_aa: CASKRGGRADTQYF
clone_size: -; j_call: TRBJ1-2; d_call: TRBD1; v_call: TRBV4-2; cdr3_nt: TGTGCCAGCAGCCAAAACAGGGGGGCATCAAACTATGGCTACACCTTC; cdr3_aa: CASSQNRGASNYGYTF
clone_size: many; j_call: TRBJ1-2; d_call: TRBD1; v_call: TRBV7-9; cdr3_nt: TGTGCCAGCTCAAAGGGGGCCTATGGCTACACCTTC; cdr3_aa: CASSKGAYGYTF
clone_size: many; j_call: TRBJ2-7; d_call: TRBD2; v_call: TRBV6-5; cdr3_nt: TGTGCCAGCAGTCGGACTAGCGGGACCTACGAGCAGTACTTC; cdr3_aa: CASSRTSGTYEQYF
clone_size: many; j_call: TRBJ2-1; d_call: -; v_call: TRBV6-5; cdr3_nt: TGTGCCAGCAGTTCCGAGGGCTCCTACAATGAGCAGTTCTTC; cdr3_aa: CASSSEGSYNEQFF
clone_size: many; j_call: TRBJ1-2; d_call: -; v_call: TRBV5-1; cdr3_nt: TGCGCCAGCAGCAAAGTGGGCGGGGAGACCTATGGCTACACCTTC; cdr3_aa: CASSKVGGETYGYTF
clone_size: many; j_call: TRBJ2-3; d_call: -; v_call: TRBV19; cdr3_nt: TGTGCCAGTAGTATTAGAGCGGGCAGGGGCACAGATACGCAGTATTTT; cdr3_aa: CASSIRAGRGTDTQYF
clone_size: many; j_call: TRBJ1-1; d_call: TRBD1; v_call: TRBV9; cdr3_nt: TGTGCCAGCAGCGCCTTCGGACAGGGGAACACTGAAGCTTTCTTT; cdr3_aa: CASSAFGQGNTEAFF